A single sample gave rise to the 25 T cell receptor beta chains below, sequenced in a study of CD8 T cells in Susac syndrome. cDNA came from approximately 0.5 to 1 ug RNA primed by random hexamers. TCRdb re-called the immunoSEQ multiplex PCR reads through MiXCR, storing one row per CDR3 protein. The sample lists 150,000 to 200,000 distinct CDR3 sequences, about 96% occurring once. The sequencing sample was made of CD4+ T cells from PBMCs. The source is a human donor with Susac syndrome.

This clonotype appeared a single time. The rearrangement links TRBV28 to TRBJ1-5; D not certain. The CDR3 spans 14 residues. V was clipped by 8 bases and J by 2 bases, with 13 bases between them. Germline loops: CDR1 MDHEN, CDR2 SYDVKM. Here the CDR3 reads CASLPPVGNQPQHF. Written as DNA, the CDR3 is TGTGCCAGCCTACCACCGGTGGGCAATCAGCCCCAGCATTTT.

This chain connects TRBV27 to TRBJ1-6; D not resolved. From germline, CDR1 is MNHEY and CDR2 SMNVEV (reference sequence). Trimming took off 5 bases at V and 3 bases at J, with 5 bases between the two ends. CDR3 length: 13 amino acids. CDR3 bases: TGTGCCAGCAGTGCCTTCTATAATTCACCCCTCCACTTT. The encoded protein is CASSAFYNSPLHF.

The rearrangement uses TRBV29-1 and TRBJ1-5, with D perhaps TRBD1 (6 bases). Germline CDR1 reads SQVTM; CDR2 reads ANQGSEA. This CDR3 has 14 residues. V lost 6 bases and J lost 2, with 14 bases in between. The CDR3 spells CSVPGEGGNQPQHF. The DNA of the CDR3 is TGCAGCGTCCCCGGAGAGGGGGGCAATCAGCCCCAGCATTTT. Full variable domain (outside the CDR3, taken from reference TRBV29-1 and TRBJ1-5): SAVISQKPSRDICQRGTSLTIQCQVDSQVTMMFWYRQQPGQSLTLIATANQGSEATYESGFVIDKFPISRPNLTFSTLTVSNMSPEDSSIYLCSVPGEGGNQPQHFGDGTRLSIL.

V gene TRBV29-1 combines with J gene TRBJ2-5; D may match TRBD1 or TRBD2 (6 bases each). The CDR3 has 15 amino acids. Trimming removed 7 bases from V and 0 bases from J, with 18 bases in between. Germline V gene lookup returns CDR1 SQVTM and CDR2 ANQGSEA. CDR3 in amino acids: CSGVPGAGYQETQYF. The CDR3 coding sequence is TGCAGCGGGGTTCCAGGGGCGGGGTACCAAGAGACCCAGTACTTC.

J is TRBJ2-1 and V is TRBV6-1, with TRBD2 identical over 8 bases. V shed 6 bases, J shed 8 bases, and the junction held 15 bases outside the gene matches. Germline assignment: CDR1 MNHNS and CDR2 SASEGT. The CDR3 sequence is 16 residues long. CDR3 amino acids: CASSPAVAGGWYEQFF. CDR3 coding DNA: TGTGCCAGCAGCCCAGCAGTGGCGGGAGGTTGGTATGAGCAGTTCTTC.

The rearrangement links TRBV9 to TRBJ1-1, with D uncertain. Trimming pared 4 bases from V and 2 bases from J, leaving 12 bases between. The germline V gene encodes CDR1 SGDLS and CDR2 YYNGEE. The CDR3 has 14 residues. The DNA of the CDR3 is TGTGCCAGCAGCCCTCGGGCGTTAAACACTGAAGCTTTCTTT. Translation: CASSPRALNTEAFF.

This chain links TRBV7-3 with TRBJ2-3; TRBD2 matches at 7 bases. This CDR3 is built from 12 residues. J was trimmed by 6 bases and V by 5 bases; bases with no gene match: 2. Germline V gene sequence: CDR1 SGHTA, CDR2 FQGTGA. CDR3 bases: TGTGCCAGCAGCGTCGGGGGGGATACGCAGTATTTT. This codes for CASSVGGDTQYF.

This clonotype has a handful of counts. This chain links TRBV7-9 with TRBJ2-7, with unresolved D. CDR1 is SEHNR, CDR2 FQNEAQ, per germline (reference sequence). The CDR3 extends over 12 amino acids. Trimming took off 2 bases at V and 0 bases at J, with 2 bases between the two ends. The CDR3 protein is CASSLFSYEQYF. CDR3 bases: TGTGCCAGCAGCTTATTCTCCTACGAGCAGTACTTC. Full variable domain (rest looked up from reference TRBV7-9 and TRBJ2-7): DTGVSQNPRHKITKRGQNVTFRCDPISEHNRLYWYRQTLGQGPEFLTYFQNEAQLEKSRLLSDRFSAERPKGSFSTLEIQRTEQGDSAMYLCASSLFSYEQYFGPGTRLTVT.

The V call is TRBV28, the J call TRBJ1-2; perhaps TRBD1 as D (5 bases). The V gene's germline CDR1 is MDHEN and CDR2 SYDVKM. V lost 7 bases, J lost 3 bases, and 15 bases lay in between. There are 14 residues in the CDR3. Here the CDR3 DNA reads TGTGCCAGCACGCCGGACCGAGGGGACTATGGCTACACCTTC. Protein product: CASTPDRGDYGYTF.

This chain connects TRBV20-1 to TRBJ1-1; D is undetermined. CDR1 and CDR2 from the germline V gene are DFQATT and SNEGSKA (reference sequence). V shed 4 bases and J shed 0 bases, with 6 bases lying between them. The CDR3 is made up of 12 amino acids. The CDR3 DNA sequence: TGCAGTGCTAAGGGAGTGAACACTGAAGCTTTCTTT. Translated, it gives CSAKGVNTEAFF.

CDR3 DNA: TGTGCCAGTAGTATACAGCGCGGGGGACTGTTTTTT. Translation: CASSIQRGGLFF. The chain couples TRBV19 to TRBJ1-4, with TRBD1 as a possible D gene (5 bases). This CDR3 has 12 amino acids. Germline V lookup: CDR1 LNHDA, CDR2 SQIVND (reference sequence). V was clipped by 2 bases and J by 13 bases, with 11 bases between them.

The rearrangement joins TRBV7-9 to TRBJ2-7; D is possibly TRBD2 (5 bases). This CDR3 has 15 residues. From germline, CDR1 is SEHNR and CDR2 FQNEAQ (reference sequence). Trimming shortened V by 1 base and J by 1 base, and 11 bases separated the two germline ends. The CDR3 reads CASSLVNRGSYEQYF. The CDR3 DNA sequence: TGTGCCAGCAGCTTAGTTAATCGCGGGTCCTACGAGCAGTACTTC.

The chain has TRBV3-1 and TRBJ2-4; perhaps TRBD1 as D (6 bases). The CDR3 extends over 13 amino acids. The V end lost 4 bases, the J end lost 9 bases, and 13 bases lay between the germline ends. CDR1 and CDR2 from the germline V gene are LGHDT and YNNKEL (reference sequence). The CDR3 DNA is TGTGCCAGCAGCCCACTTCAGGGGATCATTCAGTACTTC. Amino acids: CASSPLQGIIQYF.

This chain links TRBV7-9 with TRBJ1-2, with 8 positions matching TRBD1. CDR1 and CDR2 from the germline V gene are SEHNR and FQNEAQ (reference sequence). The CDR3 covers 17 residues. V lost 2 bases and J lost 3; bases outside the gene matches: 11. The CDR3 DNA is TGTGCCAGCAGCTTAATGGTCAGGGGGCAACGTGACTATGGCTACACCTTC. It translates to CASSLMVRGQRDYGYTF.

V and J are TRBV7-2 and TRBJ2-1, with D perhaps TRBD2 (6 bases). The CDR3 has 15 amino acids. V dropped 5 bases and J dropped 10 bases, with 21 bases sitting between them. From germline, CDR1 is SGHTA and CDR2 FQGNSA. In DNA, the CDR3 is TGTGCCAGCAGCCCCCCAGGGACTCCCGATGGGGAGCAGTTCTTC. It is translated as CASSPPGTPDGEQFF.

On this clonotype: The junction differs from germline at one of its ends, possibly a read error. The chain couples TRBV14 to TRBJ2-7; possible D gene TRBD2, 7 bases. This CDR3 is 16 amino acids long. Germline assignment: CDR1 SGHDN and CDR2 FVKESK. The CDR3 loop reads CASSQAPGGGSYEQYF. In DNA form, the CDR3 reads TGTGCCAGCAGTCAAGCCCCGGGGGGCGGCTCCTACGAGCAGTACTTC.

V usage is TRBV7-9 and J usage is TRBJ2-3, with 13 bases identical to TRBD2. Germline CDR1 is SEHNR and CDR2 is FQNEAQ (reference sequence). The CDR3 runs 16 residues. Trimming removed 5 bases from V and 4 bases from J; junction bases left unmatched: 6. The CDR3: CASSPWTSGRPDTQYF. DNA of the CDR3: TGTGCCAGCAGCCCATGGACTAGCGGGAGACCAGATACGCAGTATTTT.

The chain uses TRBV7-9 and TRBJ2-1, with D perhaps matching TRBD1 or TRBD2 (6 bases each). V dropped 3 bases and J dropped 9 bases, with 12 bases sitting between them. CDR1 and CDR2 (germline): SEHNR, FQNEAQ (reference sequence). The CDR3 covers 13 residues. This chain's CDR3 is CASSLWGAGEQFF. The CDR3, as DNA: TGTGCCAGCAGCTTGTGGGGGGCCGGTGAGCAGTTCTTC.

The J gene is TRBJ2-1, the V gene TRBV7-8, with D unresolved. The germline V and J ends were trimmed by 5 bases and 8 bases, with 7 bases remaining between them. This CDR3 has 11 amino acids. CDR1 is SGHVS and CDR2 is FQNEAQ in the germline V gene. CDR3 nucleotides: TGTGCCAGCAGCAGCACCGATGAGCAGTTCTTC. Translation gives CASSSTDEQFF.

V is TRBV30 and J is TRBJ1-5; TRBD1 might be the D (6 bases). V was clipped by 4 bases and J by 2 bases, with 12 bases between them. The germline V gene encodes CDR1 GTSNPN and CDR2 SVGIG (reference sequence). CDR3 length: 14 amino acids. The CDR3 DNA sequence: TGTGCCTGGAACAGGGTCGGTGGCAATCAGCCCCAGCATTTT. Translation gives CAWNRVGGNQPQHF.

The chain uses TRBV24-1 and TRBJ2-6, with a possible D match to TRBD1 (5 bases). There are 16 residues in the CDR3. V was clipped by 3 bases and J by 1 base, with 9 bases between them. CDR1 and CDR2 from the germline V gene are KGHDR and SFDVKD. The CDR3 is CATSDPTVSGANVLTF. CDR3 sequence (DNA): TGTGCCACCAGTGATCCGACAGTATCTGGGGCCAACGTCCTGACTTTC.

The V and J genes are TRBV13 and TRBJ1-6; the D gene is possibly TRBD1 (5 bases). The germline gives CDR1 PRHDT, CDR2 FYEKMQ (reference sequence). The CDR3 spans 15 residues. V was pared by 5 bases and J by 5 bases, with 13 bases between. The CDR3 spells CASSHRGTDNSPLHF. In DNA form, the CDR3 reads TGTGCCAGCAGCCACCGGGGGACGGATAATTCACCCCTCCACTTT. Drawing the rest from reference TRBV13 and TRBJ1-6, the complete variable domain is AAGVIQSPRHLIKEKRETATLKCYPIPRHDTVYWYQQGPGQDPQFLISFYEKMQSDKGSIPDRFSAQQFSDYHSELNMSSLELGDSALYFCASSHRGTDNSPLHFGNGTRLTVT.

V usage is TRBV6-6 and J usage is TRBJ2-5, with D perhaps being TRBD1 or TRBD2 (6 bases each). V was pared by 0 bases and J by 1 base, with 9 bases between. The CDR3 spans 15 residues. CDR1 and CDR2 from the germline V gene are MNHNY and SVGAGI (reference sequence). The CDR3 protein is CASSYSGGSQETQYF. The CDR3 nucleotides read TGTGCCAGCAGTTACTCAGGGGGGTCCCAAGAGACCCAGTACTTC.

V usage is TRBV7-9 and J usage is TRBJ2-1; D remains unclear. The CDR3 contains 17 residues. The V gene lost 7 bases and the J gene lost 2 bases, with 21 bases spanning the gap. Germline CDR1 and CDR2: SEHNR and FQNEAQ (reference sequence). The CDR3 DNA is TGTGCCAGCACCCCGCCTGGCCGTGGGCCCGCCTACAATGAGCAGTTCTTC. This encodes CASTPPGRGPAYNEQFF.

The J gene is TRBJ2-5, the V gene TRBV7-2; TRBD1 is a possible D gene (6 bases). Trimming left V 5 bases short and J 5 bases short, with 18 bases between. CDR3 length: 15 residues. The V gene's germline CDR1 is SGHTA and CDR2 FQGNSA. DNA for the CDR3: TGTGCCAGCAGCCCAGGGGATACCTTTGAGGAGACCCAGTACTTC. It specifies CASSPGDTFEETQYF.